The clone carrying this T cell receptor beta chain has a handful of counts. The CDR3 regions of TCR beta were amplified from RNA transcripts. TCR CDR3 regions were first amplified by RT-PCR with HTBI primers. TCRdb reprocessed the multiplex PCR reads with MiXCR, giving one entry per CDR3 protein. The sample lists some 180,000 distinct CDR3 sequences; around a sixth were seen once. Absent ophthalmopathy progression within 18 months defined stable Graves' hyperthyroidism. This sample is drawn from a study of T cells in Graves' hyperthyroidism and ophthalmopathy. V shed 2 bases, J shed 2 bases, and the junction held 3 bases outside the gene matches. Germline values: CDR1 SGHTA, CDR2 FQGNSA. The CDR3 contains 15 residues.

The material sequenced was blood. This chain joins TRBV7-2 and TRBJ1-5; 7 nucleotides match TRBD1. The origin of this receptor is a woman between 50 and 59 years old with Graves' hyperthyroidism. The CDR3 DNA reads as TGTGCCAGCAGCTTACAGGGGGGGGGCAATCAGCCCCAGCATTTT. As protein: CASSLQGGGNQPQHF.